This T cell receptor beta chain was identified in a study of lymphopenia after photon versus proton radiotherapy. TCRdb keeps only in-frame clones here, not all; method: immunoSEQ multiplex PCR. The table shows about 37,000 clones, with about 83% occurring only once. Study findings and constraints: Oligoclonal CD8+ Temra expansion after nadir drove photon patients' diversity drop. Authors raise, but do not show, better survival with proton therapy.

As concerns this clone: Its matching antigen is unknown.

V was cut by 3 bases and J by 1 base, with 27 bases left in between. In germline, CDR1 is GTSNPN, CDR2 SVGIG (reference sequence). There are 19 residues in the CDR3. This sequence was found in a man aged 50 to 60 with gastric cancer. Here the sequenced sample was peripheral blood, taken from a patient treated with photon-based radiotherapy. The chain combines TRBV30 with TRBJ1-1; no firm D call. CDR3 in amino acids: CAWRLIRDVSYYSNTEAFF. Here the CDR3 DNA reads TGTGCCTGGAGGCTTATAAGGGATGTCTCTTACTACTCGAACACTGAAGCTTTCTTT.